A selection of T cell receptor beta chains follows, all from one sample in a study of immune evolution from preneoplasia to lung adenocarcinoma. Clones were sequenced by immunoSEQ multiplex PCR, and TCRdb holds only the in-frame ones, with some missing. This table has about 6,400 clones, under 85% appearing once. The sequenced sample was FFPE minimally invasive lung adenocarcinoma tissue. These receptors all stem from a person aged 45-69 years with lung adenocarcinoma. The CDR3 runs from the conserved cysteine through the conserved F or W. A D gene is named only where the DNA matches it firmly. Clone size, where shown, is once, few, many, or a class for clones that have expanded.

clone size: NA; V gene: TRBV6-1; D gene: NA; J gene: TRBJ1-1; CDR3 DNA: TGTGCCAGCAGTTCCACTCCACTCACTGAAGCTTTCTTT; CDR3 protein: CASSSTPLTEAFF
clone size: NA; V gene: TRBV9; D gene: NA; J gene: TRBJ1-2; CDR3 DNA: TGTGCCAGCAGCGCACCTCCGGGACCCTATGGCTACACCTTC; CDR3 protein: CASSAPPGPYGYTF
clone size: NA; V gene: TRBV10-1; D gene: NA; J gene: TRBJ2-2; CDR3 DNA: TGCGCCAGCAGTGAGGGGGGAAGAGACACCGGGGAGCTGTTTTTT; CDR3 protein: CASSEGGRDTGELFF
clone size: few; V gene: TRBV13; D gene: NA; J gene: TRBJ2-3; CDR3 DNA: TGTGCCACCCTAACCCGAGGGGGGGCAGATACGCAGTATTTT; CDR3 protein: CATLTRGGADTQYF
clone size: NA; V gene: TRBV27; D gene: NA; J gene: TRBJ1-1; CDR3 DNA: TGTGCCAGCAGGCCAAGCGGGGGGAACACTGAAGCTTTCTTT; CDR3 protein: CASRPSGGNTEAFF
clone size: NA; V gene: TRBV28; D gene: NA; J gene: TRBJ1-3; CDR3 DNA: TGTGCCAGCTTTCGGCAGGGCAAAGGAAACACCATATATTTT; CDR3 protein: CASFRQGKGNTIYF
clone size: NA; V gene: TRBV6-5; D gene: NA; J gene: TRBJ2-3; CDR3 DNA: TGTGCCAGCAGTTACTCGACTGGCACAGATACGCAGTATTTT; CDR3 protein: CASSYSTGTDTQYF
clone size: NA; V gene: TRBV28; D gene: NA; J gene: TRBJ2-7; CDR3 DNA: TGTGCCAGCAGTTTCAGCTACTCCTACGAGCAGTACTTC; CDR3 protein: CASSFSYSYEQYF
clone size: once; V gene: TRBV6-5; D gene: TRBD1; J gene: TRBJ1-6; CDR3 DNA: TGTGCCAGCAGTTACTCTCAGGGGGTTGATTCACCCCTCCACTTT; CDR3 protein: CASSYSQGVDSPLHF
clone size: NA; V gene: TRBV9; D gene: NA; J gene: TRBJ2-2; CDR3 DNA: TGTGCCAGCAGGAAGAGCACCGGGGAGCTGTTTTTT; CDR3 protein: CASRKSTGELFF
clone size: NA; V gene: TRBV10-1; D gene: TRBD1; J gene: TRBJ2-7; CDR3 DNA: TGCGCCAGCAGTTCAGGACAGGCCCCCTACGAGCAGTACTTC; CDR3 protein: CASSSGQAPYEQYF
clone size: NA; V gene: TRBV4-3; D gene: NA; J gene: TRBJ2-3; CDR3 DNA: TGCGCCAGCAGCCAATCACTCCGGAGGGTGCAAGATACGCAGTATTTT; CDR3 protein: CASSQSLRRVQDTQYF
clone size: NA; V gene: TRBV14; D gene: NA; J gene: TRBJ2-1; CDR3 DNA: TGTGCCAGCAGCGCCCCTATGGCTATCAATGAGCAGTTCTTC; CDR3 protein: CASSAPMAINEQFF
clone size: NA; V gene: TRBV7-6; D gene: NA; J gene: TRBJ1-4; CDR3 DNA: TGTGCCAGCAGCTCTTCTGTCGGGGCGGATGAAAAACTGTTTTTT; CDR3 protein: CASSSSVGADEKLFF
clone size: NA; V gene: TRBV6-1; D gene: TRBD1; J gene: TRBJ1-1; CDR3 DNA: TGTGCCAGCAGAGACAGGGCCCACACTGAAGCTTTCTTT; CDR3 protein: CASRDRAHTEAFF
clone size: NA; V gene: TRBV15; D gene: NA; J gene: TRBJ2-1; CDR3 DNA: TGTGCCACCAGTTTTTCGGGGACGGGTGAGCAGTTCTTC; CDR3 protein: CATSFSGTGEQFF
clone size: NA; V gene: TRBV5-6; D gene: NA; J gene: TRBJ1-6; CDR3 DNA: TGTGCCAGCAGCTTGGAACGCTCAAATTCACCCCTCCACTTT; CDR3 protein: CASSLERSNSPLHF
clone size: once; V gene: TRBV19; D gene: NA; J gene: TRBJ1-2; CDR3 DNA: TGTGCCAGTAGTATCTCGAAAACAGGACTATATGGCTACACCTTC; CDR3 protein: CASSISKTGLYGYTF
clone size: NA; V gene: TRBV30; D gene: NA; J gene: TRBJ1-5; CDR3 DNA: TGTGCCTGGAGCCTGCAGGGTGTCCAGCATTTT; CDR3 protein: CAWSLQGVQHF
clone size: NA; V gene: TRBV14; D gene: NA; J gene: TRBJ2-3; CDR3 DNA: TGTGCCAGCAGTCCCAGGACTTCTGGGGCAGATACGCAGTATTTT; CDR3 protein: CASSPRTSGADTQYF
clone size: few; V gene: TRBV18; D gene: NA; J gene: TRBJ2-7; CDR3 DNA: TGTGCCAGCTCACGAACTCAGTACCAACTAGAGTCCTACGAGCAGTACTTC; CDR3 protein: CASSRTQYQLESYEQYF
clone size: NA; V gene: TRBV27; D gene: NA; J gene: TRBJ1-4; CDR3 DNA: TGTGCCAGCACTTGGACAGCAACTAATGAAAAACTGTTTTTT; CDR3 protein: CASTWTATNEKLFF
clone size: NA; V gene: TRBV18; D gene: NA; J gene: TRBJ2-7; CDR3 DNA: TGTGCCAGCTCACCGCCCTCGACTACCTACGAGCAGTACTTC; CDR3 protein: CASSPPSTTYEQYF
clone size: NA; V gene: TRBV5-4; D gene: NA; J gene: TRBJ2-5; CDR3 DNA: TGTGCCAGCAGCCCCCTTCAGGGAGAGACCCAGTACTTC; CDR3 protein: CASSPLQGETQYF
clone size: NA; V gene: TRBV5-5; D gene: NA; J gene: TRBJ1-4; CDR3 DNA: TGTGCCAGCAGCTTTTCTGGTGAAAAACTGTTTTTT; CDR3 protein: CASSFSGEKLFF
clone size: NA; V gene: TRBV4-3; D gene: NA; J gene: TRBJ1-6; CDR3 DNA: TGCGCCAGCAGCCAAGATTTAGAGGGGGGCGCGTATTCACCCCTCCACTTT; CDR3 protein: CASSQDLEGGAYSPLHF
clone size: NA; V gene: TRBV10-1; D gene: TRBD2; J gene: TRBJ2-3; CDR3 DNA: TGCGCCAGCACCGGACTAGCGGGGGGGGCCGCCACAGATACGCAGTATTTT; CDR3 protein: CASTGLAGGAATDTQYF
clone size: NA; V gene: TRBV7-9; D gene: TRBD2; J gene: TRBJ2-1; CDR3 DNA: TGTGCCAGCAGCTTAGGGTCTAGCGGGAGCGGCTCCTACAATGAGCAGTTCTTC; CDR3 protein: CASSLGSSGSGSYNEQFF
clone size: NA; V gene: TRBV2; D gene: TRBD1; J gene: TRBJ1-6; CDR3 DNA: TGTGCCAGCAGTGAGACAGGGTATAATTCACCCCTCCACTTT; CDR3 protein: CASSETGYNSPLHF
clone size: NA; V gene: TRBV27; D gene: TRBD1; J gene: TRBJ1-4; CDR3 DNA: TGTGCCAGCAGTCTCGGACAGGGAGAAAAACTGTTTTTT; CDR3 protein: CASSLGQGEKLFF
clone size: once; V gene: TRBV28; D gene: NA; J gene: TRBJ2-7; CDR3 DNA: TGTGCCAGCAGTCTTGGGGGCCTATCGAGTTATGCAGCGCTCGCGCGCGTTTCCTACGAGCAGTACTTC; CDR3 protein: CASSLGGLSSYAALARVSYEQYF
clone size: NA; V gene: TRBV28; D gene: NA; J gene: TRBJ2-7; CDR3 DNA: TGTGCCAGCAGCCCCCTGGGGGAACACGAGCAGTACTTC; CDR3 protein: CASSPLGEHEQYF
clone size: once; V gene: TRBV29-1; D gene: NA; J gene: TRBJ2-1; CDR3 DNA: TGCAGCGCTGCGAGGACAACTCTAGACGGTGAGCAGTTCTTC; CDR3 protein: CSAARTTLDGEQFF
clone size: NA; V gene: TRBV7-2; D gene: NA; J gene: TRBJ2-1; CDR3 DNA: TGTGCCAGCAGCTTAGCTGGGACCAGCTCCTACAATGAGCAGTTCTTC; CDR3 protein: CASSLAGTSSYNEQFF
clone size: NA; V gene: TRBV5-6; D gene: TRBD1; J gene: TRBJ2-5; CDR3 DNA: TGTGCCAGCAGCTTGCTAGGGGGCTACGCACAGACCCAGTACTTC; CDR3 protein: CASSLLGGYAQTQYF
clone size: NA; V gene: TRBV7-2; D gene: TRBD2; J gene: TRBJ2-2; CDR3 DNA: TGTGCCAGCAGCATACCCACTAGCGGGAGGCAGGGGGAGCTGTTTTTT; CDR3 protein: CASSIPTSGRQGELFF
clone size: NA; V gene: TRBV5-1; D gene: TRBD1; J gene: TRBJ1-2; CDR3 DNA: TGCGCCAGCAGCCAAGGACAGGGGGCGGGTGGCTACACCTTC; CDR3 protein: CASSQGQGAGGYTF